Following are 3 T cell receptor beta chains from one sample sequenced in a study of T cell responses to AZD1222 COVID-19 vaccine. Using immunoSEQ multiplex PCR, the repertoire was profiled, and TCRdb retains in-frame clones only, with some absent. The sample lists under 150,000 clones; 93% were seen once. Sequenced material: peripheral blood, taken on day 0 of AZD1222 vaccination. These receptors were collected from an adult in good health.

This chain joins TRBV5-1 and TRBJ1-1; D is undetermined. The germline CDR1 and CDR2 sequences are SGHRS and YFSETQ. V was clipped by 0 bases and J by 1 base, with 10 bases between them. The CDR3 has 15 amino acids. The CDR3 region is CASSLGGRENTEAFF. CDR3 DNA: TGCGCCAGCAGCTTGGGCGGACGGGAGAACACTGAAGCTTTCTTT.

The rearrangement links TRBV6-2 or TRBV6-3 to TRBJ1-1; 8 bases match TRBD1. CDR3 size: 15 residues. Per the germline V gene, CDR1 is MNHEY and CDR2 is SVGEGT. V dropped 6 bases and J dropped 5; count of bases not matched to a gene: 11. CDR3 amino acids: CASSSQGAPDTEAFF. The CDR3 DNA reads TGTGCCAGCAGCAGTCAGGGGGCGCCGGATACTGAAGCTTTCTTT.

This chain uses TRBV19 with TRBJ1-4; weak D call: TRBD1 (6 bases). CDR1 is LNHDA and CDR2 is SQIVND in the germline V gene (reference sequence). CDR3 size: 17 residues. The V and J ends lost 9 bases and 0 bases respectively, with 20 bases between them. The CDR3 DNA reads TGTGCCAGCACCCGCGGGCCCAGGGGCGCAACTAATGAAAAACTGTTTTTT. Translation gives CASTRGPRGATNEKLFF.